The present entry profiles one T cell receptor (beta chain) with its context. Its specific antigen is unknown. The record has no base qualities; no much larger clone is one base away. This record comes from a study of memory CD4+ T cells and cytomegalovirus serostatus (dated by TCRdb to between 2018 and 2021). Broadly, across the study: The cohort included approximately 35 healthy adults from Belgium, of whom 9 were CMV seropositive and 24 were CMV seronegative. The study sequenced CD4+ memory TCRbeta repertoires of a Belgian cohort with known cytomegalovirus serostatus to replicate a published TCR-based CMV serostatus classifier.

A FACSAria II was used to sort memory CD4+ T cells, defined as single viable CD3+CD4+CD8-CD45RO+ cells. CMV serostatus was assessed using a Roche Elecsys assay, by which serum IgG against CMV pp150, pp28, p38 and p52 was detected. After thawing, total CD4+ T cells were enriched by positive selection with CD4 magnetic microbeads. The samples came from a separate study whose specific focus was interrogating the CD4+ T cell memory repertoire. Peripheral blood mononuclear cells were isolated and cryopreserved according to standard operating procedures, and serum was kept at -80 degrees C. Staining used CD3-PerCP (BW264/56), CD4-APC (RPA-T4), CD45RO-PE (UCHT1) and CD8-Pacific Orange (3B5) antibodies, with Sytox blue excluding non-viable cells. The trim is 1 base for V and 0 bases for J, with a gap of 9 bases between the germline ends. The CDR3 runs 15 amino acids, cysteine and phenylalanine included. The DNA shown is the 45-base CDR3, in frame from base 1. The CDR1 and CDR2 encoded by the germline V gene are SGHTA and FQGNSA.

Here is what the overall study found, with its caveats: The results were read as suggesting that the CMV-associated TCR signature is, for the most part, present in the CD4+ memory repertoire. Only CD4+CD45RO+ memory cells were sequenced, unlike the original study, which covered naive and memory CD4+ and CD8+ populations. Of 150 to 200 previously reported CMV-associated TCRbeta sequences, approximately 70 appeared in the CD4+ memory repertoires, each in one to five individuals. A median bootstrapped AUC of roughly 0.95 with a 95% CI of 0.76-1.00 was achieved on the Belgian cohort by the original-framework classifier. For predicting CMV serostatus, the median bootstrapped AUC was approximately 0.96 using the original framework and roughly 0.91 using a US-trained random forest.

The Quick-DNA Microprep Kit was used to extract genomic DNA from the sorted cells. Amplification of TCRbeta DNA was done with the immunoSEQ hsTCRbeta kit, following the protocol from the manufacturer. An Illumina MiSeq instrument was used to sequence the TCRbeta libraries. On the study's bioinformatics: Once out-of-frame sequences had been removed, 2,204,828 distinct TCRbeta sequences were left, which works out to an average of about 71,000 per individual. Two values were used to score each individual: the count of 164 previously reported CMV-associated TCRbeta sequences and the total count of productive distinct TCRbeta sequences. A beta-binomial model was reimplemented in Python, and scikit-learn random forests with default parameters were trained on US cohort data. Classifier performance on the Belgian cohort was summarized as median AUC with percentile confidence intervals over 10,000 bootstrap iterations. Not all clones reach the TCRdb copy of this immuneACCESS table, which keeps in-frame sequences only. Checked studies attribute under half of the gap to unresolved V genes and leave the rest unexplained. Clone size and the V and J calls come from that table; the DNA yielded D and trimming. This sample lists about 75,000 clones; around four fifths were detected once. The top ten hold 2.6% of the sample.

The V and J genes are TRBV7-2 and TRBJ1-2; the D gene remains uncertain. The clonotype originates from an adult in good health and CMV-seropositive. What was sequenced was memory CD4+ T cells from blood. The encoded CDR3 is CASSLDYRANYGYTF. The sequenced DNA is TGTGCCAGCAGCTTAGATTACCGAGCTAACTATGGCTACACCTTC.